These 2 T cell receptor beta chains were all obtained from the same sample, sequenced in a study of T-cell reconstitution after alpha-beta-depleted transplantation in children. Unique molecular identifiers were incorporated when the TCRbeta library was constructed. Via MiXCR, TCRdb re-called the PCR reads, giving one row per CDR3 protein. The profile shows fewer than 400,000 distinct CDR3 sequences, about a fifth of them singletons. Here the sequenced sample was PBMCs from the stem cell graft donor, taken from the stem cell graft. Receptor source: a human donor who donated a stem cell graft to a child with acute myeloid leukemia.

This clonotype showed up many times. J is TRBJ2-1 and V is TRBV12-3 or TRBV12-4; D gene unclear. Trimming pared 6 bases from V and 4 bases from J, leaving 10 bases between. CDR3 length: 13 residues. The CDR3: CASSPQEYNEQFF. The CDR3 bases are TGTGCCAGCAGCCCTCAGGAGTACAATGAGCAGTTCTTC.

This clonotype was seen only a few times. The chain is built from TRBV4-2 and TRBJ2-1; 10 bases fit TRBD1. CDR1 LGHNA and CDR2 YNFKEQ come from the germline V gene. Trimming at V came to 0 bases and at J to 7 bases, leaving 9 bases not matched to a gene. This CDR3 has 17 amino acids. In DNA form, the CDR3 reads TGTGCCAGCAGCCAAGATCCCCCGGGACAGGGGAGGAATGAGCAGTTCTTC. Residues: CASSQDPPGQGRNEQFF.